This T cell receptor beta chain was recorded in a study of T cell responses to AZD1222 COVID-19 vaccine. Using immunoSEQ multiplex PCR, the repertoire was profiled, and TCRdb retains in-frame clones only, with some absent. The sample gives 150,000 or so clones, 85% to 95% of which show up once; around 4% is in the top ten. With respect to this clone: Its antigen is as yet unknown.

Broader study findings: Among those given AZD1222, only six or seven were seropositive at baseline.

Sequencing was performed on peripheral blood, taken on day 0 of AZD1222 vaccination. The sequence was obtained from an adult in good health.

The CDR3 region is CASSRMEWGYEQYF. The CDR3 coding sequence is TGTGCCAGCAGCCGTATGGAGTGGGGCTACGAGCAGTACTTC. The chain couples TRBV7-2 to TRBJ2-7; D not resolved. The CDR3 consists of 14 residues. The V gene lost 5 bases and the J gene lost 3 bases, with 14 bases spanning the gap. Germline V lookup: CDR1 SGHTA, CDR2 FQGNSA.